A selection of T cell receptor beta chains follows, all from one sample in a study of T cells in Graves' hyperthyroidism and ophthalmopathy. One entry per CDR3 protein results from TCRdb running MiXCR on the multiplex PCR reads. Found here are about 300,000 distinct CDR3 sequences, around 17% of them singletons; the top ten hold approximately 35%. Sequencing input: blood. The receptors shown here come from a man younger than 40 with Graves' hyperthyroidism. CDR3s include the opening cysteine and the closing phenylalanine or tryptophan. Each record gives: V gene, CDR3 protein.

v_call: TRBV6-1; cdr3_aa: CASKVGLAGVSEQYF
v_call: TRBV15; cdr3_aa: CATSNPGTSVIDEQFF
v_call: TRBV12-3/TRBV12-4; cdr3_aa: CASSLLQPNSPLHF
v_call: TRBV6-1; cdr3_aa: CASSPPGSWGGELFF
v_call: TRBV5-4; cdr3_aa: CASSFPNYGYTF
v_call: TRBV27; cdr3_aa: CASSFYSASGSAVGLETQYF
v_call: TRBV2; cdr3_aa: CASRERGNNSPLHF
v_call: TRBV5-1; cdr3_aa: CASSNKPGQRDTGELFF
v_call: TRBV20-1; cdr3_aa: CSAREVNIQYF
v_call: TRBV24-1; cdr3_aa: CATSDPGQQTSLPGDTQYF
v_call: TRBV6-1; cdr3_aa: CASSDRGRYQPQHF
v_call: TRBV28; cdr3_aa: CASSPTGVWYEQYF
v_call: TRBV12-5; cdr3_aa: CASGLVLEGEAEELFF
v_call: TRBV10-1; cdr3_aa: CASSDRGVVNTEAFF
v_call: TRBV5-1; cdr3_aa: CASSLAGGTSEQYF